The 27 T cell receptor beta chains below all came from one sample that was sequenced in a study of cytomegalovirus exposure and HLA in healthy donors. Some clones are missing from TCRdb's copy, which holds only in-frame ones; the method was immunoSEQ multiplex PCR. The sample carries around 60,000 clones, around 90% recorded once. The sequenced sample consisted of PBMCs. The origin of the receptors is a man aged 18-30 years in good health and CMV-seronegative.

This chain joins TRBV4-2 and TRBJ1-3, with D uncertain. CDR3 length equals 16 residues. In germline, CDR1 is LGHNA, CDR2 YNFKEQ. V lost 0 bases, J lost 0 bases, and 9 bases lay in between. The CDR3 sequence is CASSQDPGDSGNTIYF. For the CDR3, the DNA is TGTGCCAGCAGCCAAGATCCCGGAGACTCTGGAAACACCATATATTTT.

This sequence joins TRBV7-9 and TRBJ2-7, with D perhaps TRBD2 (5 bases). Trimming pared 4 bases from V and 7 bases from J, leaving 14 bases between. The length of the CDR3 is 13 residues. Germline CDR1 SEHNR, CDR2 FQNEAQ (reference sequence). CDR3 in DNA: TGTGCCAGCAGCTCGGGGTCGAAATGGGAGCAGTACTTC. The encoded protein is CASSSGSKWEQYF.

V is TRBV9 and J is TRBJ2-1, with D possibly TRBD1 on 6 matching bases. The CDR3 is made up of 14 amino acids. From germline, CDR1 is SGDLS and CDR2 YYNGEE. The V and J ends lost 7 bases and 9 bases respectively, with 20 bases between them. CDR3 sequence (DNA): TGTGCCAGCGGCAGCCTTGGGGGCTCCGGTGAGCAGTTCTTC. The encoded protein is CASGSLGGSGEQFF. Drawing the rest from reference TRBV9 and TRBJ2-1, the complete variable domain is DSGVTQTPKHLITATGQRVTLRCSPRSGDLSVYWYQQSLDQGLQFLIQYYNGEERAKGNILERFSAQQFPDLHSELNLSSLELGDSALYFCASGSLGGSGEQFFGPGTRLTVL.

This clone appeared once. The V gene is TRBV5-4, the J gene TRBJ2-1, with a tentative D call TRBD2 (5 bases). CDR1 and CDR2 (germline): SGHNT, YYREEE (reference sequence). The CDR3 spans 13 residues. Trimming took 3 bases from V and 9 from J, leaving 13 bases between them. CDR3 DNA: TGTGCCAGCAGCTCCGACGGGATAGGTGAGCAGTTCTTC. Its protein is CASSSDGIGEQFF.

This sequence joins TRBV5-1 and TRBJ2-1; 12 positions match TRBD2. Germline values: CDR1 SGHRS, CDR2 YFSETQ. V lost 2 bases to trimming and J lost 1 base; unmatched junction nucleotides: 1. The CDR3 runs 16 residues. The CDR3 DNA is TGCGCCAGCAGCTTTGGACTAGCGGGATCCTACAATGAGCAGTTCTTC. Translated: CASSFGLAGSYNEQFF.

The chain carries TRBV7-2 and TRBJ1-5; D is perhaps TRBD1 (6 bases). The CDR3 runs 15 residues. V was clipped by 1 base and J by 7 bases, with 14 bases between them. CDR1 is SGHTA and CDR2 is FQGNSA in the germline V gene. The CDR3 region is CASSLGGRNVQPQHF. The DNA of the CDR3 is TGTGCCAGCAGCTTAGGGGGGCGGAACGTCCAGCCCCAGCATTTT.

The chain combines TRBV7-9 with TRBJ2-3; 7 bases fit TRBD1. Germline V gene data show CDR1 as SEHNR and CDR2 as FQNEAQ (reference sequence). Trimming removed 1 base from V and 2 bases from J; junction bases left unmatched: 12. The CDR3 sequence is 18 residues long. The CDR3 reads CASSLGSPRQGPTDTQYF. As DNA, the CDR3 is TGTGCCAGCAGCTTAGGTTCCCCCAGACAGGGACCCACAGATACGCAGTATTTT.

J is TRBJ1-2 and V is TRBV11-3; 7 nucleotides agree with TRBD1. CDR3 length equals 15 residues. V lost 5 bases, J lost 6 bases, and 12 bases stayed unmatched. CDR1 SGHNT and CDR2 YENEEA come from the germline V gene. CDR3 loop: CASSPGYRGSDGYTF. The CDR3 region has the DNA TGTGCCAGCAGCCCGGGGTACAGGGGATCTGATGGCTACACCTTC.

The rearrangement joins TRBV7-3 to TRBJ2-5; D is possibly TRBD2 (5 bases). Germline V CDR1 and CDR2: SGHTA, FQGTGA. The CDR3 spans 13 residues. The V end lost 6 bases, the J end lost 5 bases, and 13 bases lay between the germline ends. The chain's CDR3 is CASSRSLEETQYF. The CDR3 bases are TGTGCCAGCAGTCGCTCACTAGAGGAGACCCAGTACTTC.

The chain employs TRBV2 and TRBJ1-1; tentatively, D is TRBD1 (5 bases). Between the trimmed V and J ends, which lost 7 bases and 1 base, there was a span of 10 bases. The CDR3 runs to 13 residues. CDR1 is SNHLY and CDR2 is FYNNEI in the germline V gene. In nucleotides, the CDR3 is TGTGCCAGCAATCCTACAGGGAACACTGAAGCTTTCTTT. Translated, it gives CASNPTGNTEAFF.

This chain connects TRBV7-3 to TRBJ2-3; no definite D call. CDR1 SGHTA and CDR2 FQGTGA come from the germline V gene. This CDR3 region has 12 residues. Deletions cut 8 bases from V and 6 bases from J, with 12 bases between. The CDR3 coding sequence is TGTGCCAGCGGTTTTGGTGGCGATACGCAGTATTTT. Its translation is CASGFGGDTQYF.

The CDR3 DNA follows: TGTGCCAGCAGACAAAGAGGACAGAAATATAGCAATCAGCCCCAGCATTTT. This sequence encodes CASRQRGQKYSNQPQHF. The J gene is TRBJ1-5, the V gene TRBV2, with a weak D call TRBD1 (6 bases). The CDR3 consists of 17 residues. V lost 6 bases and J lost 0, with 18 bases in between. Germline CDR1 SNHLY, CDR2 FYNNEI. Drawing the rest from reference TRBV2 and TRBJ1-5, the complete variable domain is EPEVTQTPSHQVTQMGQEVILRCVPISNHLYFYWYRQILGQKVEFLVSFYNNEISEKSEIFDDQFSVERPDGSNFTLKIRSTKLEDSAMYFCASRQRGQKYSNQPQHFGDGTRLSIL.

The chain uses TRBV11-2 and TRBJ2-7; D unclear. The V gene's germline CDR1 is SGHAT and CDR2 FQNNGV. Trimming took off 0 bases at V and 5 bases at J, with 5 bases between the two ends. The length of the CDR3 is 12 residues. The CDR3 DNA reads as TGTGCCAGCAGCTTAGAAGCGAACGAGCAGTACTTC. Its translation: CASSLEANEQYF.

This clone was detected only a few times. This chain connects TRBV29-1 to TRBJ1-2; 8 nucleotides match TRBD1. V was pared by 4 bases and J by 3 bases, with 1 base of the junction left unmatched. The CDR3 runs to 12 residues. The germline V gene encodes CDR1 SQVTM and CDR2 ANQGSEA. As DNA, the CDR3 is TGCAGCGTTGCAGGGGGCGACTATGGCTACACCTTC. This codes for CSVAGGDYGYTF.

The V and J genes are TRBV7-2 and TRBJ2-1, with 8 bases matching TRBD1. Unmatched junction bases numbered 5, after V lost 5 bases and J lost 5 bases. CDR3 length: 14 amino acids. Germline values: CDR1 SGHTA, CDR2 FQGNSA. The DNA of the CDR3 is TGTGCCAGCAGCCCAAAGACAGGGGACAATGAGCAGTTCTTC. Translating gives CASSPKTGDNEQFF.

The chain uses TRBV28 and TRBJ2-7; 10 bases agree with TRBD2. Germline CDR1 and CDR2: MDHEN and SYDVKM. The CDR3 runs to 14 residues. Losses at the gene ends were 6 bases for V and 4 bases for J; bases not matched to a gene: 6. CDR3 DNA: TGTGCCAGCAGGGCGAGCGGGAGGGATTACGAGCAGTACTTC. Amino acids: CASRASGRDYEQYF. Supplemented by reference TRBV28 and TRBJ2-7, the full variable domain reads DVKVTQSSRYLVKRTGEKVFLECVQDMDHENMFWYRQDPGLGLRLIYFSYDVKMKEKGDIPEGYSVSREKKERFSLILESASTNQTSMYLCASRASGRDYEQYFGPGTRLTVT.

The genes are TRBV5-1 and TRBJ2-7; TRBD2 agrees at 9 bases. Germline lookup yields CDR1 SGHRS and CDR2 YFSETQ. CDR3 length: 16 residues. The junction had 15 bases not matched to a gene; V was cut back by 4 bases and J by 7 bases. The CDR3 bases are TGCGCCAGCAGCCTAATAATACTAGCGGGCACCTTGGAGCAGTACTTC. It yields the protein CASSLIILAGTLEQYF.

The rearrangement joins TRBV7-9 to TRBJ2-1, with TRBD2 matching over 14 bases. The CDR3 totals 16 residues. Per germline, CDR1 SEHNR and CDR2 FQNEAQ (reference sequence). The V and J ends lost 5 bases and 5 bases, in that order; junction bases with no gene match: 5. CDR3 bases: TGTGCCAGCAGCGGGACTAGCGGGGGCGGGAACAATGAGCAGTTCTTC. Translated, it gives CASSGTSGGGNNEQFF.

The chain combines TRBV11-3 with TRBJ2-3; 14 positions match TRBD2. Germline V gene data show CDR1 as SGHNT and CDR2 as YENEEA. J lost 2 bases, V lost 1 base, and 2 bases had no gene match. The CDR3 has 17 residues. The CDR3 is CASSLGLAGGFTDTQYF. The CDR3 nucleotides are TGTGCCAGCAGCTTAGGACTAGCGGGAGGGTTCACAGATACGCAGTATTTT.

V usage is TRBV30 and J usage is TRBJ1-1; 8 positions match TRBD1. CDR1 GTSNPN and CDR2 SVGIG come from the germline V gene (reference sequence). The CDR3 has 15 amino acids. V was clipped by 5 bases and J by 1 base; unmatched bases: 9. The CDR3 nucleotides are TGTGCCTGGGCAAGGACAGGGTTCGGGAACACTGAAGCTTTCTTT. It yields the protein CAWARTGFGNTEAFF.

The chain carries TRBV2 and TRBJ1-2; D perhaps matches TRBD1 (6 bases). From germline, CDR1 is SNHLY and CDR2 FYNNEI. V dropped 7 bases and J dropped 4 bases, with 16 bases sitting between them. The CDR3 spans 14 residues. CDR3 loop: CASKTTTGSYGYTF. The CDR3 DNA is TGTGCCAGCAAGACGACGACAGGTTCCTATGGCTACACCTTC.

The genes are TRBV7-2 and TRBJ2-3, with D tentatively TRBD2 (6 bases). The germline gives CDR1 SGHTA, CDR2 FQGNSA. V gave up 5 bases and J gave up 1 base, with 19 bases separating them. The CDR3 runs to 17 residues. Here the CDR3 reads CASSRRLERRGTDTQYF. The CDR3 DNA reads as TGTGCCAGCAGCCGCCGACTGGAGCGGAGGGGCACAGATACGCAGTATTTT.

This clone has only a few counts. The V call is TRBV6-6, the J call TRBJ2-1, with 13 bases identical to TRBD2. After removal of 5 bases from V and 2 bases from J, the junction contained 3 bases not matched to a gene. This CDR3 spans 16 amino acids. From germline, CDR1 is MNHNY and CDR2 SVGAGI (reference sequence). This CDR3 is CASSRTSGSAYNEQFF. In DNA, the CDR3 is TGTGCCAGCAGTAGGACTAGCGGGAGTGCCTACAATGAGCAGTTCTTC.

This chain links TRBV9 with TRBJ2-1, with D tentatively TRBD2 (5 bases). The ends were cut back, 0 bases at V and 3 bases at J, with 13 bases in the middle. The CDR3 sequence is 16 residues long. Germline V gives CDR1 SGDLS, CDR2 YYNGEE. For the CDR3, the DNA is TGTGCCAGCAGCGTAGGAGTTGGCGGGCACTACAATGAGCAGTTCTTC. Its translation is CASSVGVGGHYNEQFF.

This chain connects TRBV7-3 to TRBJ2-2; tentative D call: TRBD2 (6 bases). The CDR3 consists of 15 residues. V was shortened by 5 bases and J by 4 bases, with 14 bases between the two germline ends. Germline V gene sequence: CDR1 SGHTA, CDR2 FQGTGA. CDR3 region: CASSIQAGPTGELFF. As DNA, the CDR3 is TGTGCCAGCAGCATCCAAGCGGGTCCCACCGGGGAGCTGTTTTTT. The full variable domain, in which reference TRBV7-3 and TRBJ2-2 provide the parts outside the CDR3, is GAGVSQTPSNKVTEKGKYVELRCDPISGHTALYWYRQSLGQGPEFLIYFQGTGAADDSGLPNDRFFAVRPEGSVSTLKIQRTERGDSAVYLCASSIQAGPTGELFFGEGSRLTVL.

J is TRBJ1-4 and V is TRBV11-3; 7 positions agree with TRBD1. The V and J ends lost 4 bases and 0 bases, in that order; junction bases with no gene match: 8. Germline lookup yields CDR1 SGHNT and CDR2 YENEEA. The CDR3 totals 17 residues. The DNA for the CDR3 is TGTGCCAGCAGCTCCATGTGGACAGGTGCAACTAATGAAAAACTGTTTTTT. This encodes CASSSMWTGATNEKLFF. Filled out from reference TRBV11-3 and TRBJ1-4, the complete variable domain reads EAGVVQSPRYKIIEKKQPVAFWCNPISGHNTLYWYLQNLGQGPELLIRYENEEAVDDSQLPKDRFSAERLKGVDSTLKIQPAELGDSAVYLCASSSMWTGATNEKLFFGSGTQLSVL.

In DNA form, the CDR3 reads TGTGCCAGCACATCCATCACAGGGGAGAATGAGCAGTTCTTC. Translated, it gives CASTSITGENEQFF. The chain employs TRBV5-4 and TRBJ2-1; TRBD1 matches 7 bases. In germline, CDR1 is SGHNT, CDR2 YYREEE (reference sequence). V shed 6 bases and J 7 bases; nucleotides not matched to a gene: 10. The CDR3 contains 14 residues.